This entry is about one T cell receptor (beta chain). Assay: immunoSEQ multiplex PCR; the TCRdb copy retains only in-frame clones and omits some. The table has approximately 45,000 clones, 80% to 90% seen once. This specimen comes from a study of blood T cell repertoires in COVID-19. Study background: Sites across the United States, Italy and Spain contributed samples from acute and convalescent COVID-19. PBMCs, B-cell-depleted T cells, or T cells provided the cDNA or gDNA that made up the material.

The TCR was taken from an elderly woman with acute or convalescent COVID-19. The specimen was peripheral blood.

The CDR3 here is CASSLSVGALRNEQFF. The DNA of the CDR3 is TGTGCCAGCAGCTTAAGTGTGGGGGCGCTTCGCAATGAGCAGTTCTTC. The chain is built from TRBV7-3 and TRBJ2-1; a weak D match, TRBD1 (6 bases). The germline V gene encodes CDR1 SGHTA and CDR2 FQGTGA. The CDR3 has 16 amino acids. The V and J ends lost 1 base and 6 bases respectively, with 16 bases between them.